These T cell receptor beta chains were read from a single sample in a study of naive and memory T cell subsets. MiXCR, run by TCRdb on the UMI-ligation and nested PCR reads, gives a single entry per CDR3 protein. The profile shows fewer than 20,000 distinct CDR3 sequences, roughly 9.8% of them singletons. The sample consisted of skin, taken from a tuberculin skin test site. These TCRs come from an adult in good health. The CDR3 runs from the conserved cysteine through the conserved F or W. Each record gives: D gene, V gene, J gene, clone size, CDR3 DNA, CDR3 protein. D genes are given only for firm matches. Some rows mark clone size as missing; the rest say once, few, many or name a class of expanded clone.

>TRBD2|TRBV5-1|TRBJ2-1|few
TGCGCCAGCAGTTACCCAATAGCGGGGGAGAACTACAATGAGCAGTTCTTC
CASSYPIAGENYNEQFF
>-|TRBV12-3/TRBV12-4|TRBJ2-1|-
TGTGCCAGCAGTTCGGGGCGGTACAATGAGCAGTTCTTC
CASSSGRYNEQFF
>-|TRBV28|TRBJ2-1|many
TGTGCCAGCAGTTTCGATAGTTCCTCCTACAATGAGCAGTTCTTC
CASSFDSSSYNEQFF
>-|TRBV9|TRBJ2-3|many
TGTGCCAGCAGCGTAGGAGGCTGGAGCCCCACAGATACGCAGTATTTT
CASSVGGWSPTDTQYF
>TRBD1|TRBV4-1|TRBJ2-7|few
TGCGCCAGCAGCCAACCGGGACAGGGAACCTACGAGCAGTACTTC
CASSQPGQGTYEQYF
>-|TRBV28|TRBJ1-1|many
TGTGCCAGCAGTTTATTACCGGGGGCAGTTACTGAAGCTTTCTTT
CASSLLPGAVTEAFF
>-|TRBV14|TRBJ2-3|-
TGTGCCAGCAGCCAACGCAGGAGGGCGACAGATACGCAGTATTTT
CASSQRRRATDTQYF
>TRBD1|TRBV29-1|TRBJ2-7|medium-sized
TGCAGCGTTGCACAGGGGAACTACGAGCAGTACTTC
CSVAQGNYEQYF
>TRBD2|TRBV3-1|TRBJ2-1|many
TGTGCCAGCAGCCAAAGGCTAGCGGGGACTTTTGAGCAGTTCTTC
CASSQRLAGTFEQFF
>-|TRBV7-2|TRBJ2-3|many
TGTGCCAGCAGCCCCTTCAGGTTGGATACGCAGTATTTT
CASSPFRLDTQYF
>-|TRBV30|TRBJ2-1|many
TGTGCCTGGATTCCAGGTAATTCCTACAATGAGCAGTTCTTC
CAWIPGNSYNEQFF
>TRBD1|TRBV12-3/TRBV12-4|TRBJ1-2|few
TGTGCCAGCACCCGGACAGGGAACTATGGCGACACCTTC
CASTRTGNYGDTF
>TRBD2|TRBV5-1|TRBJ2-7|many
TGCGCCAGCAGCTGGTTATACGGGACTAGCGACAAAGTGGACTCCTACGAGCAGTACTTC
CASSWLYGTSDKVDSYEQYF
>TRBD1|TRBV12-3/TRBV12-4|TRBJ1-2|many
TGTGCCAGCAGCCAGGGGGCTTGGTATGGCTACACCTTC
CASSQGAWYGYTF
>-|TRBV6-2/TRBV6-3|TRBJ2-1|-
TGTGCCAGACACCGGGGGGCCCCAGACTACAATGAGCAGTTCTTC
CARHRGAPDYNEQFF
>-|TRBV15|TRBJ2-1|-
TGTGCCACCAGCAGAGATACGGGGGCCAGCGATGAGCAGTTCTTC
CATSRDTGASDEQFF
>-|TRBV10-1|TRBJ2-7|many
TGCGCCAGCAGTGATGGATTCTACGAGCAGTACTTC
CASSDGFYEQYF
>-|TRBV6-1|TRBJ1-2|-
TGTGCCAGCAGCGCATATGGCTACACCTTC
CASSAYGYTF
>-|TRBV28|TRBJ2-3|medium-sized
TGTGCCAGCAGTTTCTTGCAGGGCACAGATACGCAGTATTTT
CASSFLQGTDTQYF
>-|TRBV27|TRBJ1-6|-
TGTGCCAGCAGTCCAGGGGTTTCACCCCTCCACTTT
CASSPGVSPLHF
>-|TRBV6-2/TRBV6-3|TRBJ2-6|many
TGTGCCAGCCAAAGGGTGGGACTCACGCTCCCTGGGGCCAACGTCCTGACTTTC
CASQRVGLTLPGANVLTF
>-|TRBV21-1|TRBJ2-3|few
TGTGCCAGCAGCAAAGGGGCCGGTAGCACAGATACGCAGTATTTT
CASSKGAGSTDTQYF
>TRBD2|TRBV6-5|TRBJ2-1|many
TGTGCCAGCAATAGACTAGCGGCCGGTAAGGGCAATGAGCAGTTCTTC
CASNRLAAGKGNEQFF
>-|TRBV6-5|TRBJ2-1|many
TGTGCCAGCACGATGACAGGAAAATTCAATGAGCAGTTCTTC
CASTMTGKFNEQFF
>TRBD1|TRBV5-1|TRBJ2-7|-
TGCGCCAGCAGCTTGGAGCCCCCCGGACAGGGTGGATATTACGAGCAGTACTTC
CASSLEPPGQGGYYEQYF
>TRBD1|TRBV7-2|TRBJ2-2|medium-sized
TGTGCCAGCGAACAGACAGGGTACCCCGGGGAGCTGTTTTTT
CASEQTGYPGELFF
>-|TRBV4-3|TRBJ1-6|-
TGCGCCAGCACGAGGAATTTCAATTCACCCCTCCACTTT
CASTRNFNSPLHF
>-|TRBV6-4|TRBJ2-3|many
TGTGCCAGCAGTGACGGGACCACAGATACGCAGTATTTT
CASSDGTTDTQYF
>-|TRBV5-5|TRBJ2-3|many
TGTGCCAGCAGAGGGGACACGGGGCGGGATACGCAGTATTTT
CASRGDTGRDTQYF
>-|TRBV15|TRBJ1-2|few
TGTGCCACCAGCAGAGATAAGGAGGCGGACTACTATGGCTACACCTTC
CATSRDKEADYYGYTF
>-|TRBV4-3|TRBJ2-1|-
TGCGCCAGCAGCCAAGACTTAAGGTTTTTGGAGGGGTACAATGAGCAGTTCTTC
CASSQDLRFLEGYNEQFF
>-|TRBV30|TRBJ1-2|few
TGTGCCTGGAGTGGAGACCAGTATGGCTACACCTTC
CAWSGDQYGYTF
>-|TRBV20-1|TRBJ2-5|many
TGCAGTGCTAGATCCACAATAGCGGTTGCCGACATCCAAGAGACCCAGTACTTC
CSARSTIAVADIQETQYF
>-|TRBV20-1|TRBJ2-3|-
TGCAGTGCTAGAGTACCAGGGTACACAGATACGCAGTATTTT
CSARVPGYTDTQYF
>TRBD1|TRBV7-2|TRBJ2-7|-
TGTGCCAGCAGCTTAGACAGGGGAAGGTCCTACGAGCAGTACTTC
CASSLDRGRSYEQYF
>TRBD1|TRBV7-9|TRBJ1-6|-
TGTGCCAGCAGCTCGGGACAGGGGTTCTATAATTCACCCCTCCACTTT
CASSSGQGFYNSPLHF
>TRBD1|TRBV28|TRBJ2-7|few
TGTGCCACCTTTGTGGGACAGGGGGTACCCTACGAGCAGTACTTC
CATFVGQGVPYEQYF
>TRBD1|TRBV3-1|TRBJ2-7|-
TGTGCCAGCAGCCAGGACAGGTCCTACGAGCAGTACTTC
CASSQDRSYEQYF
>TRBD2|TRBV6-5|TRBJ2-2|-
TGTGCCAGCAGTTACCTAGCGGGAGACACCGGGGAGCTGTTTTTT
CASSYLAGDTGELFF
>TRBD2|TRBV12-3/TRBV12-4|TRBJ2-1|many
TGTGCCAGCAGTTTTGGTGGGAGCGGGAGGTACACCGGGCATGAGCAGTTCTTC
CASSFGGSGRYTGHEQFF
>-|TRBV28|TRBJ2-1|few
TGTGCCAGCATCGTCAACAACGCCGCCCAGCCGTTCTTC
CASIVNNAAQPFF
>-|TRBV20-1|TRBJ1-6|many
TGCAGTGCTAGATCGAATATGAATTATAATTCACCCCTCCACTTT
CSARSNMNYNSPLHF
>-|TRBV30|TRBJ2-6|few
TGTGCCTGCGCGGGGTCTGCGGCCAACGTCCTGACTTTC
CACAGSAANVLTF